The rows below give T cell receptor beta chains drawn from one sample of a study of shared clonotypes between healthy human individuals. TCRdb's table, derived via immunoSEQ multiplex PCR, lists solely in-frame clones and lacks some. This repertoire shows 740,000 or so clones, about three quarters found once; its top ten account for around 2%. The specimen sequenced was memory CD4+ T cells sorted from blood. These receptors all stem from a woman aged 30 to 39 in good health. Both conserved end residues are part of each CDR3. Each record gives: J gene, D gene, V gene, clone size, CDR3 length, CDR3 DNA, CDR3 protein. The D gene is left open where the match is weak. Rows give clone size only sometimes, using once, few, many, or a class for an expanded clone.

J gene: TRBJ1-5; D gene: -; V gene: TRBV21-1; clone size: -; CDR3 length: 18; CDR3 DNA: TGTGCCAGCAGCAAAGAGGGGCGGTATTACTATAGCAATCAGCCCCAGCATTTT; CDR3 protein: CASSKEGRYYYSNQPQHF
J gene: TRBJ2-3; D gene: -; V gene: TRBV5-1; clone size: -; CDR3 length: 17; CDR3 DNA: TGCGCCAGCAGCGGGATGGGACCCTCCACTCTCACAGATACGCAGTATTTT; CDR3 protein: CASSGMGPSTLTDTQYF
J gene: TRBJ2-7; D gene: -; V gene: TRBV7-8; clone size: -; CDR3 length: 16; CDR3 DNA: TGTGCCAGCAGCCCAAGTAGGAGTCGGGGCTCCTACGAGCAGTACTTC; CDR3 protein: CASSPSRSRGSYEQYF
J gene: TRBJ1-2; D gene: TRBD1; V gene: TRBV5-1; clone size: -; CDR3 length: 12; CDR3 DNA: TGCGCCAGCAGCTATCAGGGGGACAGCTACACCTTC; CDR3 protein: CASSYQGDSYTF
J gene: TRBJ2-7; D gene: TRBD2; V gene: TRBV5-4; clone size: -; CDR3 length: 15; CDR3 DNA: TGTGCCAGCAGCTTGGGAAGCGGGATTACCTACGAGCAGTACTTC; CDR3 protein: CASSLGSGITYEQYF
J gene: TRBJ2-7; D gene: -; V gene: TRBV5-1; clone size: few; CDR3 length: 16; CDR3 DNA: TGCGCCAGCAGCTTAAGTTTTGGGGCCCCCGCCTACGAGCAGTACTTC; CDR3 protein: CASSLSFGAPAYEQYF
J gene: TRBJ1-5; D gene: -; V gene: TRBV15; clone size: -; CDR3 length: 15; CDR3 DNA: TGTGCCACCAGCAGAGATCTGGCCAGCAATCAGCCCCAGCATTTT; CDR3 protein: CATSRDLASNQPQHF
J gene: TRBJ2-7; D gene: -; V gene: TRBV5-1; clone size: -; CDR3 length: 15; CDR3 DNA: TGCGCCAGCAGCCAGGGACGCGGGATTACCTACGAGCAGTACTTC; CDR3 protein: CASSQGRGITYEQYF
J gene: TRBJ2-3; D gene: -; V gene: TRBV7-9; clone size: few; CDR3 length: 12; CDR3 DNA: TGTGCCAGCAGCTTCATCACAGATACGCAGTATTTT; CDR3 protein: CASSFITDTQYF
J gene: TRBJ2-1; D gene: TRBD2; V gene: TRBV19; clone size: -; CDR3 length: 19; CDR3 DNA: TGTGCCAGTAGTATGGGTCGGTGGAGAAGCGGGATTTCCTACAATGAGCAGTTCTTC; CDR3 protein: CASSMGRWRSGISYNEQFF
J gene: TRBJ2-1; D gene: TRBD2; V gene: TRBV30; clone size: once; CDR3 length: 15; CDR3 DNA: TGTGCCTGGAGTGTCAAGACTAGCGGGAGTAATGAGCAGTTCTTC; CDR3 protein: CAWSVKTSGSNEQFF